A selection of T cell receptor beta chains follows, all from one sample in a study of blood T cell repertoires in COVID-19. Method: immunoSEQ multiplex PCR; TCRdb's copy keeps in-frame clones and lacks some. The sample has approximately 100,000 clones, roughly 80% seen once. The sample taken for sequencing was peripheral blood. All receptors come from a woman aged 60-75 years with acute or convalescent COVID-19. CDR3s include the opening cysteine and the closing phenylalanine or tryptophan. The D gene is left open where the match is weak. The size field is filled for only some rows; it gives once, few, many or a size class.

CDR3 protein | CDR3 DNA | D gene | J gene | V gene | clone size
CASSQDDRAVQPQHF | TGCGCCAGCAGCCAAGATGACAGGGCGGTACAGCCCCAGCATTTT | TRBD1 | TRBJ1-5 | TRBV4-3 | -
CASKRDRVEGYTF | TGTGCCAGCAAGAGGGACAGGGTGGAAGGCTACACCTTC | TRBD1 | TRBJ1-2 | TRBV12-3/TRBV12-4 | -
CASSFRGYSNQPQHF | TGTGCCAGCAGTTTCAGGGGTTATAGCAATCAGCCCCAGCATTTT | - | TRBJ1-5 | TRBV12-1 | -
CATSRDRGGTDTQYF | TGTGCCACCAGCAGAGATCGGGGGGGCACAGATACGCAGTATTTT | TRBD2 | TRBJ2-3 | TRBV15 | -
CASSFPGQGATEQFF | TGTGCCAGCAGTTTCCCGGGACAGGGGGCAACTGAGCAGTTCTTC | TRBD1 | TRBJ2-1 | TRBV6-5 | -
CASSFGVRGSYEQYF | TGTGCCAGCAGCTTTGGGGTCCGGGGTTCCTACGAGCAGTACTTC | - | TRBJ2-7 | TRBV7-2 | -
CASSSAGTALEQYF | TGCGCCAGCAGCTCAGCCGGGACTGCTCTTGAGCAGTACTTC | - | TRBJ2-7 | TRBV5-1 | -
CATQLLAGAGHEQFF | TGTGCCACCCAACTCCTAGCGGGGGCCGGGCATGAGCAGTTCTTC | TRBD2 | TRBJ2-1 | TRBV28 | -
CASSPLERGSSYEQYF | TGTGCCAGCAGCCCTCTGGAGCGGGGGAGCTCCTACGAGCAGTACTTC | TRBD2 | TRBJ2-7 | TRBV7-7 | -
CASSLNTGGNQPQHF | TGTGCCAGCAGCTTAAACACAGGGGGCAATCAGCCCCAGCATTTT | TRBD1 | TRBJ1-5 | TRBV7-9 | -
CASSRIQGNEQFF | TGCGCCAGCAGCCGTATCCAGGGTAATGAGCAGTTCTTC | - | TRBJ2-1 | TRBV4-1 | few
CASSTSGGYNEQFF | TGTGCCAGCAGTACTAGCGGGGGCTACAATGAGCAGTTCTTC | TRBD2 | TRBJ2-1 | TRBV2 | -
CASSQGTSGGADTGELFF | TGTGCCAGCAGCCAAGGGACTAGCGGGGGGGCCGACACCGGGGAGCTGTTTTTT | TRBD2 | TRBJ2-2 | TRBV13 | once
CASKEDPDEQYF | TGTGCCAGCAAGGAGGATCCGGACGAGCAGTACTTC | - | TRBJ2-7 | TRBV28 | -
CASSQGGLGYNEQFF | TGCGCCAGCAGCCAAGGGGGACTAGGCTACAATGAGCAGTTCTTC | TRBD2 | TRBJ2-1 | TRBV4-3 | -
CASSQREVDYGYTF | TGTGCCAGCAGCCAACGGGAGGTAGACTATGGCTACACCTTC | - | TRBJ1-2 | TRBV3-1/TRBV3-2 | -
CASSFRGGSGGNTGELFF | TGTGCCAGCAGCTTCCGAGGCGGTAGCGGGGGGAACACCGGGGAGCTGTTTTTT | TRBD2 | TRBJ2-2 | TRBV13 | -
CASSSGTVQPQHF | TGTGCCAGCAGCTCCGGGACAGTTCAGCCCCAGCATTTT | TRBD1 | TRBJ1-5 | TRBV28 | -
CAISGQPQETQYF | TGTGCCATCAGCGGACAGCCCCAAGAGACCCAGTACTTC | - | TRBJ2-5 | TRBV10-3 | -
CSASPRGEKLFF | TGCAGTGCTAGTCCCAGGGGGGAGAAACTGTTTTTT | TRBD1 | TRBJ1-4 | TRBV20-1 | -
CASSPTGGRTDTQYF | TGTGCCAGCAGCCCGACAGGGGGCCGAACAGATACGCAGTATTTT | TRBD1 | TRBJ2-3 | TRBV7-9 | few
CASSLEVDNSPLHF | TGTGCCAGCAGTTTAGAGGTCGATAATTCACCCCTCCACTTT | - | TRBJ1-6 | TRBV6-6 | -
CASSGGQGTAAGNTIYF | TGTGCCAGCAGTGGGGGACAGGGAACCGCCGCCGGAAACACCATATATTTT | TRBD1 | TRBJ1-3 | TRBV6-1 | -
CASSTDEAIGTEAFF | TGTGCCAGTAGTACCGACGAGGCCATTGGAACTGAAGCTTTCTTT | - | TRBJ1-1 | TRBV19 | once
CASSPGTSGAQETQYF | TGTGCCAGCAGCCCTGGGACTAGCGGAGCCCAAGAGACCCAGTACTTC | TRBD2 | TRBJ2-5 | TRBV7-3 | few
CASSFGTGGAYNEQFF | TGTGCCAGCAGTTTCGGGACAGGGGGCGCTTACAATGAGCAGTTCTTC | TRBD1 | TRBJ2-1 | TRBV28 | -
CASSLGNRGNSPLHF | TGTGCCAGCAGCTTGGGGAACCGAGGGAATTCACCCCTCCACTTT | - | TRBJ1-6 | TRBV11-2 | -
CAWTTLAGGYNEQFF | TGTGCCTGGACCACACTAGCGGGGGGCTACAATGAGCAGTTCTTC | TRBD2 | TRBJ2-1 | TRBV30 | once
CASSRDRGPTEAFF | TGTGCCAGCAGCCGAGACAGGGGGCCCACTGAAGCTTTCTTT | TRBD1 | TRBJ1-1 | TRBV4-2 | once
CASSSGNDSPLHF | TGTGCCAGCAGTTCGGGTAATGATTCACCCCTCCACTTT | - | TRBJ1-6 | TRBV28 | -
CASSLTHGNTEAFF | TGTGCCAGCAGCTTAACCCACGGGAACACTGAAGCTTTCTTT | - | TRBJ1-1 | TRBV11-2 | -
CATRGGSGNTIYF | TGTGCCACTAGAGGTGGCTCTGGAAACACCATATATTTT | - | TRBJ1-3 | TRBV10-3 | -
CASSLQGAGANVLTF | TGTGCCAGCAGCCTTCAGGGGGCTGGGGCCAACGTCCTGACTTTC | TRBD1 | TRBJ2-6 | TRBV7-2 | few
CSVGGRNTEAFF | TGCAGCGTTGGGGGCCGTAACACTGAAGCTTTCTTT | - | TRBJ1-1 | TRBV29-1 | -
CAISPTGGRMNTEAFF | TGTGCCATCAGCCCGACAGGGGGCAGAATGAACACTGAAGCTTTCTTT | TRBD1 | TRBJ1-1 | TRBV10-3 | -